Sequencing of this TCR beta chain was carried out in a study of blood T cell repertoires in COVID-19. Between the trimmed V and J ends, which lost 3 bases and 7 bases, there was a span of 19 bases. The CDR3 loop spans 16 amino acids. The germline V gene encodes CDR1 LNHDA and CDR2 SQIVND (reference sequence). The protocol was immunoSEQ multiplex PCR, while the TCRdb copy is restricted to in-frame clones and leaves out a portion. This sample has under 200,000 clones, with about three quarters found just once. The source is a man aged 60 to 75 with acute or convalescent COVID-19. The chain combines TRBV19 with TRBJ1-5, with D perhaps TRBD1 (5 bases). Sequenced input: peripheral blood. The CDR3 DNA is TGTGCCAGTAGTATGGGGGGATGGCAGGGTGGCCAGCCCCAGCATTTT. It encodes CASSMGGWQGGQPQHF.